This record looks at one T cell receptor beta chain sequence and its context. Its target is unknown. Using immunoSEQ multiplex PCR, the repertoire was profiled, and TCRdb retains in-frame clones only, with some absent. In the table there are 120,000 to 150,000 clones, more than 70% of which are singletons. The data are from a study of T cell responses to AZD1222 COVID-19 vaccine. Study results and caveats: In the spike-specific TCR repertoire, nearly half reportedly target unmutated variant regions. Across the whole spike, CD4 TCRs peaked at regions 160-218 and 743-854. Just a handful of people given AZD1222 tested seropositive at baseline. Two AZD1222 administrations were followed by greater Spike-specific TCR breadth and depth.

The sequences come from peripheral blood, collected on day 0 of AZD1222 vaccination. The clonotype comes from an adult in good health.

The CDR3 region is CSVDRGNTIYF. The CDR3, as DNA: TGCAGCGTTGACAGGGGAAACACCATATATTTT. V and J are TRBV29-1 and TRBJ1-3; D not resolved. The CDR3 totals 11 residues. V dropped 3 bases and J dropped 4 bases, with 4 bases sitting between them. The germline gives CDR1 SQVTM, CDR2 ANQGSEA.